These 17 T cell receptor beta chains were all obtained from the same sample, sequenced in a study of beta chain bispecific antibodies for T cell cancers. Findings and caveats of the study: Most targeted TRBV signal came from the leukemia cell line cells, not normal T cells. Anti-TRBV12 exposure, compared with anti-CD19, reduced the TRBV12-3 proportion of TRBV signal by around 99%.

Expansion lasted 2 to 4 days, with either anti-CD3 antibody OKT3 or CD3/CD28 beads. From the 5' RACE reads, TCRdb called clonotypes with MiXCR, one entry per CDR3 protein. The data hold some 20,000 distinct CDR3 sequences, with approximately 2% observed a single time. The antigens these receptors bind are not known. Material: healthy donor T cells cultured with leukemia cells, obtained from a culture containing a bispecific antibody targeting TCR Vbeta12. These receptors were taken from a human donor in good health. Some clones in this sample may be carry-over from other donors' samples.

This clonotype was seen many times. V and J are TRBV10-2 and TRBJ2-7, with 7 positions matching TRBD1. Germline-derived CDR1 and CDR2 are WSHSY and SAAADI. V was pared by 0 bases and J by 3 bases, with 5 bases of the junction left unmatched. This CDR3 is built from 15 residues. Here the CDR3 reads CASSESSDRDYEQYF. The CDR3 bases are TGCGCCAGCAGTGAGTCGAGCGACAGGGACTACGAGCAGTACTTC.

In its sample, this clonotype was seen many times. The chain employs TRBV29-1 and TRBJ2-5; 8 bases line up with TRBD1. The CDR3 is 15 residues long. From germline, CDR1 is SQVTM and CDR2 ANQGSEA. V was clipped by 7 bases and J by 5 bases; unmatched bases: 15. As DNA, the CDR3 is TGCAGCGCCCGGACAGGGCAAATGAGTACGGAGACCCAGTACTTC. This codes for CSARTGQMSTETQYF.

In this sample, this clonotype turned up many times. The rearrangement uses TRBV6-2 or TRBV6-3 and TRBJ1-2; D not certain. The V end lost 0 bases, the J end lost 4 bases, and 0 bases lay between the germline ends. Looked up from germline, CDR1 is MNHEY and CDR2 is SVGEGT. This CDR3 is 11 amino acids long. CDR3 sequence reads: CASSYSYGYTF. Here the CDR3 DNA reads TGTGCCAGCAGTTACTCCTATGGCTACACCTTC.

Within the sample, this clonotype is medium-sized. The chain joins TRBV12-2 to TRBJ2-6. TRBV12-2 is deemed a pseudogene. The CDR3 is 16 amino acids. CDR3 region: CASRLVGQQGANVLTF. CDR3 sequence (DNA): TGTGCAAGTCGCTTAGTCGGCCAGCAAGGGGCCAACGTCCTGACTTTC.

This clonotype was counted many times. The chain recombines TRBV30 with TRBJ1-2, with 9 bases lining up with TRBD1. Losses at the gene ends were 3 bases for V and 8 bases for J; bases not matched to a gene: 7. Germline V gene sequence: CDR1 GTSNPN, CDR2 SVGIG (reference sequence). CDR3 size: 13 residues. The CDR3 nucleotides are TGTGCCTGGAGCGAAGGACAGGGGAGCGGCTACACCTTC. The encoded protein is CAWSEGQGSGYTF.

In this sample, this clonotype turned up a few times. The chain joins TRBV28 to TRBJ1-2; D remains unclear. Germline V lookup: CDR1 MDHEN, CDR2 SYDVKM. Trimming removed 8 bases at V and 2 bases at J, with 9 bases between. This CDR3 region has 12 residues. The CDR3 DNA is TGTGCCAGCCGTATCACCAACTATGGCTACACCTTC. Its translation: CASRITNYGYTF.

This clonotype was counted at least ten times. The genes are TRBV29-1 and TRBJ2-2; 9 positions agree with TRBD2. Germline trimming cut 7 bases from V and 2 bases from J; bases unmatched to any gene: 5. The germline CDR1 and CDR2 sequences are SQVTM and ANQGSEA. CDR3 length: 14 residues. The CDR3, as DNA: TGCAGCGCAAGGACTAGCGAAAACACCGGGGAGCTGTTTTTT. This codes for CSARTSENTGELFF.

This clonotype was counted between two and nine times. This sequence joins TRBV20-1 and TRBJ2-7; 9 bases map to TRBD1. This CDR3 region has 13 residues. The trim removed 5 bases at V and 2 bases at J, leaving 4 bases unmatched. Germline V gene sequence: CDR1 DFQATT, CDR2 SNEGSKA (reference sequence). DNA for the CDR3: TGCAGTGCTGGGACAGGGAGCACCTACGAGCAGTACTTC. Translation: CSAGTGSTYEQYF.

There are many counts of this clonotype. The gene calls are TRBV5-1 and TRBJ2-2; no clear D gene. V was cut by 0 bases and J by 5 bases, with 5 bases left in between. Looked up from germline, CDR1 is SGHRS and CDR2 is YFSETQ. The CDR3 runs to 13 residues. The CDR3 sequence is CASSLGMTGELFF. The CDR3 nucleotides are TGCGCCAGCAGCTTGGGCATGACCGGGGAGCTGTTTTTT.

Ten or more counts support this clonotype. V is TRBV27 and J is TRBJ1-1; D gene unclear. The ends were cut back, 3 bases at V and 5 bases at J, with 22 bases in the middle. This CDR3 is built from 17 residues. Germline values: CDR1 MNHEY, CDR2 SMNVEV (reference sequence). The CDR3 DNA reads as TGTGCCAGCAGTTTCCTTCACCGTTTAGGATTGGGGACTGAAGCTTTCTTT. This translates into CASSFLHRLGLGTEAFF.

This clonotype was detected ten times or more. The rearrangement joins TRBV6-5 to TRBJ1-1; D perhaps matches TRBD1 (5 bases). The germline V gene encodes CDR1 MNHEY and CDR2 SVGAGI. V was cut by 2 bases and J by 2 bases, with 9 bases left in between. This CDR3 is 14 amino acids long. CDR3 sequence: CASSYGGLNTEAFF. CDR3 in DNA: TGTGCCAGCAGTTACGGGGGACTCAACACTGAAGCTTTCTTT.

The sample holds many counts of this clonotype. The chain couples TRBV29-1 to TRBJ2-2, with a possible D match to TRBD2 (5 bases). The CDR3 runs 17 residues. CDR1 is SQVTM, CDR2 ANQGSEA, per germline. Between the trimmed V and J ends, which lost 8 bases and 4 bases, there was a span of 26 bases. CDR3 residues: CSPRRGCRLAATGELFF. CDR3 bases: TGCAGCCCCCGACGAGGGTGTCGGCTAGCCGCCACCGGGGAGCTGTTTTTT.

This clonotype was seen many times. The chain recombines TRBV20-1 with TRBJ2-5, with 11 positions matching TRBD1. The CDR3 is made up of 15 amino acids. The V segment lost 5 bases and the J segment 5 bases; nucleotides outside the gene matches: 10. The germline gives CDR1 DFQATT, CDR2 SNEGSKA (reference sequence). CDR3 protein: CSAGGDRGEEETQYF. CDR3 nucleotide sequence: TGCAGTGCTGGAGGGGACAGGGGGGAGGAGGAGACCCAGTACTTC.

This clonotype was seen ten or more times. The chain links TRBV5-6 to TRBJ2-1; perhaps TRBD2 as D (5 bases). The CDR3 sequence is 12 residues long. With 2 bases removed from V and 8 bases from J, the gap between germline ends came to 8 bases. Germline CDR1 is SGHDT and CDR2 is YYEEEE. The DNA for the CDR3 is TGTGCCAGCAGCTTTGCCGGGGATGAGCAGTTCTTC. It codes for CASSFAGDEQFF. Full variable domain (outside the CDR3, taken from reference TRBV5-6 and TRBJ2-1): DAGVTQSPTHLIKTRGQQVTLRCSPKSGHDTVSWYQQALGQGPQFIFQYYEEEERQRGNFPDRFSGHQFPNYSSELNVNALLLGDSALYLCASSFAGDEQFFGPGTRLTVL.

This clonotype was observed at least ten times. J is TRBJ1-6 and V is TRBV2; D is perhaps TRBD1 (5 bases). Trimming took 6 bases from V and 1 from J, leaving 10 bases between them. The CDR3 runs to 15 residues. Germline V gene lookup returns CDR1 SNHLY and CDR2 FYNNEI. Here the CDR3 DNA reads TGTGCCAGCAGCCCGGAGGGGTCCTATAATTCACCCCTCCACTTT. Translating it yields CASSPEGSYNSPLHF.

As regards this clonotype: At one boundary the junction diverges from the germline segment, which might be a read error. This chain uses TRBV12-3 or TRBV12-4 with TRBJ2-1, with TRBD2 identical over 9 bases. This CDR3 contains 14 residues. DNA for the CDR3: TGCGCCAGCAACGGCGGGGGGGCGTACAATGAGCAGTTCTTC. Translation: CASNGGGAYNEQFF.

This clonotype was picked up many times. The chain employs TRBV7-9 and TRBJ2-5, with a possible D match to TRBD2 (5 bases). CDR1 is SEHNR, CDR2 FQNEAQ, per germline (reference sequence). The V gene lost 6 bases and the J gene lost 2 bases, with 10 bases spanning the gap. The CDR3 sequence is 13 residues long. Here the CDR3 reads CASRVGAQETQYF. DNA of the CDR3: TGTGCCAGCAGGGTGGGAGCGCAAGAGACCCAGTACTTC. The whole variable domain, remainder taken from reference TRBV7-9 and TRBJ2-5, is DTGVSQNPRHKITKRGQNVTFRCDPISEHNRLYWYRQTLGQGPEFLTYFQNEAQLEKSRLLSDRFSAERPKGSFSTLEIQRTEQGDSAMYLCASRVGAQETQYFGPGTRLLVL.